The present T cell receptor (beta chain) was sequenced within a study of CD8 T cells in ankylosing spondylitis. Study-wide results and limits: In ankylosing spondylitis blood, a motif of seven to nine highly homologous TCR beta variants appeared characteristic.

CDR1 and CDR2 from the germline V gene are SGHRS and YFSETQ. Trimming left V 5 bases short and J 3 bases short, with 11 bases between. The CDR3 covers 13 residues. This clonotype was seen many times. Its antigen is unidentified. In making TCR beta libraries, quantitative 5'-RACE with molecular barcodes was used. TCRdb processed the 5' RACE reads anew with MiXCR; each CDR3 protein has one entry. The data show about 160,000 distinct CDR3 sequences, with 15% to 20% seen just once and approximately 8% held by the top ten. The receptor comes from a male donor with ankylosing spondylitis or in good health (not recorded which). Sequences were obtained from blood, either unsorted or a sorted T cell fraction (not recorded which). V usage is TRBV5-1 and J usage is TRBJ1-1; D perhaps matches TRBD1 (6 bases). This CDR3 is CASSGGADTEAFF. Here the CDR3 DNA reads TGCGCCAGCAGTGGGGGCGCAGACACTGAAGCTTTCTTT.